This is a list of T cell receptor beta chains from one sample in a study of cytomegalovirus exposure and HLA in healthy donors. TCRdb's copy holds only in-frame clones and misses some; the assay was immunoSEQ multiplex PCR. The data show 70,000 to 90,000 clones, 75% to 85% seen once. The sequenced sample was PBMCs. These receptors came from a man aged 65 to 79 in good health and CMV-seropositive. The CDR3 runs from the conserved cysteine through the conserved F or W. D genes are given only for firm matches. Clone size, where shown, is once, few, many, or a class for clones that have expanded.

CDR3nt: TGTGCCAGCAGCGTAGCTTTGTCGGGCAATGAGCAGTTCTTC; CDR3aa: CASSVALSGNEQFF; v_gene: TRBV9; j_gene: TRBJ2-1; abundance: -; d_gene: -
CDR3nt: TGTGCCAGTAGTAGCCAGGGGGCACGGGGCAAAAACATTCAGTACTTC; CDR3aa: CASSSQGARGKNIQYF; v_gene: TRBV19; j_gene: TRBJ2-4; abundance: -; d_gene: TRBD1
CDR3nt: TGTGCCAGCAGTCCGGACAGGTCTTTCACTGAAGCTTTCTTT; CDR3aa: CASSPDRSFTEAFF; v_gene: TRBV6-5; j_gene: TRBJ1-1; abundance: -; d_gene: TRBD1
CDR3nt: TGTGCCTGGAACCGGGACAGTAATCAGCCCCAGCATTTT; CDR3aa: CAWNRDSNQPQHF; v_gene: TRBV28; j_gene: TRBJ1-5; abundance: -; d_gene: TRBD1
CDR3nt: TGTGCCAGCAGTGAAATCGCTAGCGGGTGGGGAGGAGAGACCCAGTACTTC; CDR3aa: CASSEIASGWGGETQYF; v_gene: TRBV6-1; j_gene: TRBJ2-5; abundance: -; d_gene: TRBD2
CDR3nt: TGTGCCGCTACTGGGACTTCCTACAATGAGCAGTTCTTC; CDR3aa: CAATGTSYNEQFF; v_gene: TRBV10-3; j_gene: TRBJ2-1; abundance: -; d_gene: -
CDR3nt: TGTGCCAGCAGTGAAGAAAGGGGGAGAACTGAAGCTTTCTTT; CDR3aa: CASSEERGRTEAFF; v_gene: TRBV6-1; j_gene: TRBJ1-1; abundance: -; d_gene: -
CDR3nt: TGTGCCAGCAGCGTAGCTGGTGAAGGGGCCGGCGACAGAGACAATCAGCCCCAGCATTTT; CDR3aa: CASSVAGEGAGDRDNQPQHF; v_gene: TRBV9; j_gene: TRBJ1-5; abundance: -; d_gene: -
CDR3nt: TGTGCCAGCAGCTGGGGGGGGCCAAACACCGGGGAGCTGTTTTTT; CDR3aa: CASSWGGPNTGELFF; v_gene: TRBV7-2; j_gene: TRBJ2-2; abundance: once; d_gene: -
CDR3nt: TGTGCCAGCAGTGACCTGACAGGGCTCGAGCAGTACTTC; CDR3aa: CASSDLTGLEQYF; v_gene: TRBV6-1; j_gene: TRBJ2-7; abundance: once; d_gene: TRBD1
CDR3nt: TGTGCCATCAGAACGACAGGGGCTGTATATGGCTACACCTTC; CDR3aa: CAIRTTGAVYGYTF; v_gene: TRBV10-3; j_gene: TRBJ1-2; abundance: -; d_gene: TRBD1
CDR3nt: TGCGCCAGCAGCCAAACCACAGCGGGGGGGGACCCCGGGGAGCTGTTTTTT; CDR3aa: CASSQTTAGGDPGELFF; v_gene: TRBV5-1; j_gene: TRBJ2-2; abundance: -; d_gene: TRBD2
CDR3nt: TGTGCCATAGCGGGGGGACACACCGGGGAGCTGTTTTTT; CDR3aa: CAIAGGHTGELFF; v_gene: TRBV10-3; j_gene: TRBJ2-2; abundance: -; d_gene: TRBD2
CDR3nt: TGCGCCAGCAGCCCATCTATCGAGCAGTTCTTC; CDR3aa: CASSPSIEQFF; v_gene: TRBV5-1; j_gene: TRBJ2-1; abundance: -; d_gene: -
CDR3nt: TGTGCCAGTAGTAAAGAGAGGGTGGGAGAGACCCAGTACTTC; CDR3aa: CASSKERVGETQYF; v_gene: TRBV19; j_gene: TRBJ2-5; abundance: -; d_gene: -
CDR3nt: TGCGCCAGCAATAGCGGAGAGGGCAATGAGCAGTTCTTC; CDR3aa: CASNSGEGNEQFF; v_gene: TRBV5-1; j_gene: TRBJ2-1; abundance: -; d_gene: -
CDR3nt: TGCAGTGCTTGGGACAGGGCTGAAGCTTTCTTT; CDR3aa: CSAWDRAEAFF; v_gene: TRBV20-1; j_gene: TRBJ1-1; abundance: -; d_gene: TRBD1
CDR3nt: TGTGCCAGCAGAGCCGGGACAGCCCCCCAAGAGACCCAGTACTTC; CDR3aa: CASRAGTAPQETQYF; v_gene: TRBV2; j_gene: TRBJ2-5; abundance: -; d_gene: TRBD1
CDR3nt: TGTGCCAGCAGTTCGTTCGGACTGAACTACGAGCAGTACTTC; CDR3aa: CASSSFGLNYEQYF; v_gene: TRBV28; j_gene: TRBJ2-7; abundance: -; d_gene: -
CDR3nt: TGTGCCAGCAGCCTCCTAGGGCAGGGTGGGTACGAGCAGTACTTC; CDR3aa: CASSLLGQGGYEQYF; v_gene: TRBV7-9; j_gene: TRBJ2-7; abundance: -; d_gene: -
CDR3nt: TGTGCCAGTAGTATAAAACACCTGAACACTGAAGCTTTCTTT; CDR3aa: CASSIKHLNTEAFF; v_gene: TRBV19; j_gene: TRBJ1-1; abundance: -; d_gene: -
CDR3nt: TGTGCCAGCAGCTTAGAATCTGCCAGGGGGTCAGAGACCCAGTACTTC; CDR3aa: CASSLESARGSETQYF; v_gene: TRBV11-2; j_gene: TRBJ2-5; abundance: -; d_gene: TRBD1
CDR3nt: TGTGCCAGCAGCTTAGCTAGTACTGAGACCCAGTACTTC; CDR3aa: CASSLASTETQYF; v_gene: TRBV7-9; j_gene: TRBJ2-5; abundance: -; d_gene: -
CDR3nt: TGTGCCAGCAGTGATGACAGGGGTGCTTACCTTGAGCAGTTCTTC; CDR3aa: CASSDDRGAYLEQFF; v_gene: TRBV25-1; j_gene: TRBJ2-1; abundance: -; d_gene: TRBD1
CDR3nt: TGTGCCAGCCAACGGTTTGTTGGAAACACCATATATTTT; CDR3aa: CASQRFVGNTIYF; v_gene: TRBV6-1; j_gene: TRBJ1-3; abundance: -; d_gene: -
CDR3nt: TGTGCCAGCAGCGTATATGGGGCAGTAGACTATGGCTACACCTTC; CDR3aa: CASSVYGAVDYGYTF; v_gene: TRBV9; j_gene: TRBJ1-2; abundance: -; d_gene: -
CDR3nt: TGTGCCAGCAGTGATCTGGGGCACACTGAAGCTTTCTTT; CDR3aa: CASSDLGHTEAFF; v_gene: TRBV25-1; j_gene: TRBJ1-1; abundance: -; d_gene: -
CDR3nt: TGTGCCAGCAGTTACCGAGGGATCAGGAACACTGAAGCTTTCTTT; CDR3aa: CASSYRGIRNTEAFF; v_gene: TRBV6-5; j_gene: TRBJ1-1; abundance: few; d_gene: -
CDR3nt: TGCGCCAGCAGCCTGGACAGCCTGGCAGCCGAGCAGTACTTC; CDR3aa: CASSLDSLAAEQYF; v_gene: TRBV5-1; j_gene: TRBJ2-7; abundance: few; d_gene: -
CDR3nt: TGTGCCAGCAGCTTAAGGCAGGGCTCCACTGAAGCTTTCTTT; CDR3aa: CASSLRQGSTEAFF; v_gene: TRBV7-2; j_gene: TRBJ1-1; abundance: -; d_gene: -
CDR3nt: TGTGCCAGCAGCTTAGCAGGGAGTAATCAGCCCCAGCATTTT; CDR3aa: CASSLAGSNQPQHF; v_gene: TRBV7-2; j_gene: TRBJ1-5; abundance: -; d_gene: -
CDR3nt: TGTGCCAGCTCACCACCGGTCAGGACAGACAATGAGCAGTTCTTC; CDR3aa: CASSPPVRTDNEQFF; v_gene: TRBV18; j_gene: TRBJ2-1; abundance: once; d_gene: -
CDR3nt: TGCAGCGTTGTTGAGCCAGAGACCCAGTACTTC; CDR3aa: CSVVEPETQYF; v_gene: TRBV29-1; j_gene: TRBJ2-5; abundance: -; d_gene: -
CDR3nt: TGTGCCAGCAGTGGTGCGACTAGCGGCACAGATACGCAGTATTTT; CDR3aa: CASSGATSGTDTQYF; v_gene: TRBV2; j_gene: TRBJ2-3; abundance: once; d_gene: TRBD2
CDR3nt: TGTGCCAGCAGTGTCGGAGGGGTCGGGACAGGGGTTGCCGGGGCCAACGTCCTGACTTTC; CDR3aa: CASSVGGVGTGVAGANVLTF; v_gene: TRBV6-1; j_gene: TRBJ2-6; abundance: -; d_gene: TRBD1
CDR3nt: TGTGCCAGCAGTTTCGGGTGGGCCGGGGAGCTGTTTTTT; CDR3aa: CASSFGWAGELFF; v_gene: TRBV27; j_gene: TRBJ2-2; abundance: -; d_gene: -
CDR3nt: TGTGCCAGCAGCTTTATGAGGCTCCAAGAGACCCAGTACTTC; CDR3aa: CASSFMRLQETQYF; v_gene: TRBV7-9; j_gene: TRBJ2-5; abundance: -; d_gene: -
CDR3nt: TGTGCCAGCAGTCCAAGGGGTGGGGGAGGTGCTGAAGCTTTCTTT; CDR3aa: CASSPRGGGGAEAFF; v_gene: TRBV6-1; j_gene: TRBJ1-1; abundance: once; d_gene: -
CDR3nt: TGTGCCAGCAGTCCCGGGACAGCTAGGCACAATGAGCAGTTCTTC; CDR3aa: CASSPGTARHNEQFF; v_gene: TRBV28; j_gene: TRBJ2-1; abundance: -; d_gene: TRBD1
CDR3nt: TGTGCCAGCAGCCCTCGTTCTAGCGAGACCTACGAGCAGTACTTC; CDR3aa: CASSPRSSETYEQYF; v_gene: TRBV7-8; j_gene: TRBJ2-7; abundance: once; d_gene: -
CDR3nt: TGTGCCAGCTTGGCTGGACAGTCGAGAGGAAACACCATATATTTT; CDR3aa: CASLAGQSRGNTIYF; v_gene: TRBV18; j_gene: TRBJ1-3; abundance: -; d_gene: -
CDR3nt: TGTGCCAGCAGGGTAGCGGGAGGGAGGTACAATGAGCAGTTCTTC; CDR3aa: CASRVAGGRYNEQFF; v_gene: TRBV6-1; j_gene: TRBJ2-1; abundance: -; d_gene: TRBD2
CDR3nt: TGTGCCAGCAGCAGGAGCGGGGGTGACACCTACGAGCAGTACTTC; CDR3aa: CASSRSGGDTYEQYF; v_gene: TRBV7-2; j_gene: TRBJ2-7; abundance: -; d_gene: TRBD2
CDR3nt: TGTGCCAGCAGTTTAACATCGGGCTCCTACGAGCAGTACTTC; CDR3aa: CASSLTSGSYEQYF; v_gene: TRBV27; j_gene: TRBJ2-7; abundance: once; d_gene: -
CDR3nt: TGTGCCAGCAGCCAACCTGGGACAGGACCCACCGGGGAGCTGTTTTTT; CDR3aa: CASSQPGTGPTGELFF; v_gene: TRBV14; j_gene: TRBJ2-2; abundance: few; d_gene: TRBD1
CDR3nt: TGTGCCAGCTCGGACAGGGTCGCTGGAAACACCATATATTTT; CDR3aa: CASSDRVAGNTIYF; v_gene: TRBV25-1; j_gene: TRBJ1-3; abundance: -; d_gene: TRBD1
CDR3nt: TGTGCCAGCAGCCCCCAGGGGGGCCGGGAGACCCAGTACTTC; CDR3aa: CASSPQGGRETQYF; v_gene: TRBV7-2; j_gene: TRBJ2-5; abundance: few; d_gene: -
CDR3nt: TGCGCCAGTTCACAGGGGGAGACCCAGTACTTC; CDR3aa: CASSQGETQYF; v_gene: TRBV5-1; j_gene: TRBJ2-5; abundance: -; d_gene: TRBD1
CDR3nt: TGTGCCAGCAGCTTCCCGGGACTAGCGGGGGGGCTCGGTGAGCAGTTCTTC; CDR3aa: CASSFPGLAGGLGEQFF; v_gene: TRBV7-9; j_gene: TRBJ2-1; abundance: -; d_gene: TRBD2
CDR3nt: TGCGCCAGCAGCTTGGCAGGGGGCAAGGGCGAGCAGTACTTC; CDR3aa: CASSLAGGKGEQYF; v_gene: TRBV5-1; j_gene: TRBJ2-7; abundance: -; d_gene: TRBD1
CDR3nt: TGTGCCAGCAGCTTGAATACCTACGAGCAGTACTTC; CDR3aa: CASSLNTYEQYF; v_gene: TRBV5-5; j_gene: TRBJ2-7; abundance: -; d_gene: -
CDR3nt: TGTGCCAGCAGCTCAACCGGGACAGGGTACGGGGAGCTGTTTTTT; CDR3aa: CASSSTGTGYGELFF; v_gene: TRBV7-2; j_gene: TRBJ2-2; abundance: -; d_gene: TRBD1
CDR3nt: TGTGCCACCAGCAAGGGACAGCAAGAGGGGGATACGCAGTATTTT; CDR3aa: CATSKGQQEGDTQYF; v_gene: TRBV15; j_gene: TRBJ2-3; abundance: -; d_gene: TRBD1
CDR3nt: TGTGCCAGCAACCAGGGGAACTATGGCTACACCTTC; CDR3aa: CASNQGNYGYTF; v_gene: TRBV7-9; j_gene: TRBJ1-2; abundance: -; d_gene: -
CDR3nt: TGTGCCAGCAGTTACCCCCCGCGCGGGAGCTACGAGCAGTACTTC; CDR3aa: CASSYPPRGSYEQYF; v_gene: TRBV6-6; j_gene: TRBJ2-7; abundance: -; d_gene: TRBD2